These 27 T cell receptor beta chains were sequenced from one sample in a study of T cell responses to AZD1222 COVID-19 vaccine. Profiled with immunoSEQ multiplex PCR; TCRdb holds only in-frame clones, not every one. This sample carries approximately 150,000 clones, 80% to 95% of them seen once, and the ten largest clones take 1.7%. Source: peripheral blood, taken on day 0 of AZD1222 vaccination. The origin of the receptors is an adult in good health.

The rearrangement joins TRBV15 to TRBJ1-2, with D possibly matching TRBD1 (5 bases). This CDR3 is built from 15 residues. V lost 3 bases and J lost 8, with 19 bases in between. Germline V gives CDR1 LNHNV, CDR2 YYDKDF (reference sequence). The chain's CDR3 is CATSSLMVGAGGYTF. CDR3 in DNA: TGTGCCACCAGCAGCCTGATGGTAGGGGCCGGGGGCTACACCTTC.

This chain joins TRBV11-2 and TRBJ2-1, with D possibly matching TRBD1 (6 bases). The V end lost 2 bases, the J end lost 2 bases, and 16 bases lay between the germline ends. The CDR3 spans 17 residues. The germline CDR1 and CDR2 sequences are SGHAT and FQNNGV. The CDR3 here is CASSLITRGPTYNEQFF. The CDR3 coding sequence is TGTGCCAGCAGCTTAATCACCAGGGGCCCGACCTACAATGAGCAGTTCTTC.

The chain has TRBV7-3 and TRBJ2-1; 12 bases are a match to TRBD2. The CDR3 spans 18 residues. V shed 1 base and J 7 bases; nucleotides not matched to a gene: 11. Germline-derived CDR1 and CDR2 are SGHTA and FQGTGA. The CDR3 protein is CASSLRRASGRAWNEQFF. DNA of the CDR3: TGTGCCAGCAGCTTAAGGCGGGCTAGCGGGAGGGCCTGGAATGAGCAGTTCTTC.

The genes are TRBV5-1 and TRBJ2-5; D remains ambiguous. The V gene lost 0 bases and the J gene lost 5 bases, with 11 bases spanning the gap. This CDR3 spans 14 amino acids. Germline lookup yields CDR1 SGHRS and CDR2 YFSETQ. CDR3 residues: CASSLAARVETQYF. The CDR3 bases are TGCGCCAGCAGCTTGGCGGCTAGGGTGGAGACCCAGTACTTC.

The chain carries TRBV2 and TRBJ1-4, with D perhaps matching TRBD1 (5 bases). This CDR3 is 13 amino acids long. Trimming removed 11 bases from V and 5 bases from J, with 15 bases in between. Looked up from germline, CDR1 is SNHLY and CDR2 is FYNNEI. DNA of the CDR3: TGTGCCGTCTCCGGGGCCGAAAATGAAAAACTGTTTTTT. This codes for CAVSGAENEKLFF.

This clone was recorded once. This chain links TRBV5-8 with TRBJ1-5; TRBD1 matches at 7 bases. Germline V CDR1 and CDR2: SGHTS, YDEGEE. The length of the CDR3 is 16 residues. The ends lost 4 bases at V and 4 bases at J; junction bases unmatched: 11. In nucleotides, the CDR3 is TGTGCCAGCAGCCCGGGGCTCGACAGGGATAATCAGCCCCAGCATTTT. Protein sequence: CASSPGLDRDNQPQHF.

The chain uses TRBV24-1 and TRBJ2-2, with D hard to call. Looked up from germline, CDR1 is KGHDR and CDR2 is SFDVKD. The CDR3 is made up of 14 amino acids. The V and J ends lost 5 bases and 0 bases respectively, with 6 bases between them. The CDR3 sequence: CATSGRPNTGELFF. The CDR3 nucleotides read TGTGCCACCAGTGGCAGGCCGAACACCGGGGAGCTGTTTTTT.

A few counts support this clone. This chain connects TRBV4-2 to TRBJ1-6, with D possibly TRBD1 on 5 matching bases. Germline loops: CDR1 LGHNA, CDR2 YNFKEQ. The length of the CDR3 is 15 residues. V lost 1 base to trimming and J lost 9 bases, with 13 bases between them. The CDR3 DNA follows: TGTGCCAGCAGCCAAGTCGCCGGGGGGTCTTCACCCCTCCACTTT. Translation: CASSQVAGGSSPLHF.

This clone was counted once. V usage is TRBV7-3 and J usage is TRBJ2-3, with TRBD1 as a possible D gene (5 bases). Germline CDR1 and CDR2: SGHTA and FQGTGA. The CDR3 length is 15 residues. With 1 base removed from V and 6 bases from J, the gap between germline ends came to 14 bases. The CDR3 DNA reads as TGTGCCAGCAGCTTAAGGGGCAACTTAGGGGATACGCAGTATTTT. This translates into CASSLRGNLGDTQYF.

The count of this clone is one. The chain couples TRBV27 to TRBJ1-2, with D maybe TRBD1 (6 bases). Trimming took 5 bases from V and 3 from J, leaving 19 bases between them. This CDR3 has 16 amino acids. The V gene's germline CDR1 is MNHEY and CDR2 SMNVEV (reference sequence). The CDR3 region is CASSRSPGVAYYGYTF. Written as DNA, the CDR3 is TGTGCCAGCAGTCGCTCCCCAGGGGTGGCTTACTATGGCTACACCTTC.

This chain uses TRBV5-6 with TRBJ1-3, with 8 bases lining up with TRBD1. V dropped 3 bases and J dropped 2; count of bases not matched to a gene: 10. Germline CDR1 reads SGHDT; CDR2 reads YYEEEE. This CDR3 is built from 17 residues. The chain's CDR3 is CASSSVGQEITGNTIYF. In nucleotides, the CDR3 is TGTGCCAGCAGCTCTGTGGGACAGGAGATAACTGGAAACACCATATATTTT.

Concerning this clone: Other DNA variants within this sample encode the same CDR3. The chain links TRBV11-2 to TRBJ1-1; D is unresolved. The V and J ends lost 1 base and 2 bases respectively, with 5 bases between them. The CDR3 contains 13 residues. The germline gives CDR1 SGHAT, CDR2 FQNNGV. The CDR3 is CASSLGGNTEAFF. As DNA, the CDR3 is TGTGCCAGCAGCTTAGGCGGCAACACTGAAGCTTTCTTT. The whole variable domain, remainder taken from reference TRBV11-2 and TRBJ1-1, is EAGVAQSPRYKIIEKRQSVAFWCNPISGHATLYWYQQILGQGPKLLIQFQNNGVVDDSQLPKDRFSAERLKGVDSTLKIQPAKLEDSAVYLCASSLGGNTEAFFGQGTRLTVV.

The sample holds a few counts of this clone. The chain recombines TRBV9 with TRBJ1-2, with a possible D match to TRBD1 (6 bases). Germline CDR1 is SGDLS and CDR2 is YYNGEE. The CDR3 runs 16 residues. V was cut by 0 bases and J by 2 bases, with 14 bases left in between. CDR3 protein: CASSVAPGTWNYGYTF. The CDR3 DNA is TGTGCCAGCAGCGTAGCTCCGGGGACATGGAACTATGGCTACACCTTC.

The J gene is TRBJ1-1, the V gene TRBV27, with 8 positions matching TRBD1. Germline CDR1 and CDR2: MNHEY and SMNVEV (reference sequence). J gave up 10 bases and V 5 bases, and 12 bases lay outside the gene matches. The CDR3 extends over 14 amino acids. CDR3 protein: CASSMTGARDSAFF. As DNA, the CDR3 is TGTGCCAGCAGTATGACAGGGGCCAGGGATTCAGCTTTCTTT.

V gene TRBV9 combines with J gene TRBJ2-1; 13 bases are a match to TRBD2. Germline trimming cut 3 bases from V and 7 bases from J; bases unmatched to any gene: 7. CDR1 SGDLS and CDR2 YYNGEE come from the germline V gene. The CDR3 spans 16 residues. CDR3 protein: CASSERTSGRNNEQFF. The CDR3 coding sequence is TGTGCCAGCAGCGAAAGGACTAGCGGGAGAAATAATGAGCAGTTCTTC.

This chain uses TRBV5-7 with TRBJ1-5; D perhaps matches TRBD1 (5 bases). TRBV5-7 is reported as an ORF; its role is uncertain. The CDR3 loop spans 15 amino acids. V shed 4 bases and J shed 5 bases, with 16 bases lying between them. The CDR3 region is CASSPAGGPHQPQHF. The CDR3 nucleotides are TGTGCCAGCAGCCCGGCTGGGGGTCCCCATCAGCCCCAGCATTTT.

The chain joins TRBV28 to TRBJ2-7; 7 bases are a match to TRBD2. Trimming took 5 bases from V and 2 from J; bases not matched to a gene: 15. The V gene's germline CDR1 is MDHEN and CDR2 SYDVKM. The CDR3 contains 17 residues. The CDR3 region is CASSPYPVTSEAYEQYF. The CDR3 nucleotides read TGTGCCAGCAGTCCATACCCGGTTACTAGCGAAGCCTACGAGCAGTACTTC.

J is TRBJ2-7 and V is TRBV30, with D possibly matching TRBD1 (6 bases). The CDR3 is made up of 11 amino acids. The V end lost 1 base, the J end lost 6 bases, and 7 bases lay between the germline ends. Germline assignment: CDR1 GTSNPN and CDR2 SVGIG (reference sequence). CDR3 in amino acids: CAWSAGAEQYF. CDR3 coding DNA: TGTGCCTGGAGTGCAGGGGCCGAGCAGTACTTC.

The chain uses TRBV27 and TRBJ1-1, with D perhaps matching TRBD1 (5 bases). V dropped 8 bases and J dropped 2 bases, with 15 bases sitting between them. The CDR3 is 14 amino acids. The germline V gene encodes CDR1 MNHEY and CDR2 SMNVEV (reference sequence). Written as DNA, the CDR3 is TGTGCCAGCTTAAACCCAGGGTTCAACACTGAAGCTTTCTTT. Residues: CASLNPGFNTEAFF.

The chain has TRBV27 and TRBJ1-2, with 7 bases lining up with TRBD1. The CDR3 has 15 amino acids. The V gene's germline CDR1 is MNHEY and CDR2 SMNVEV (reference sequence). V was clipped by 6 bases and J by 3 bases; unmatched bases: 10. The CDR3 loop reads CASRNRQGNDYGYTF. The CDR3 DNA reads TGTGCCAGCAGGAATCGACAGGGAAACGACTATGGCTACACCTTC.

The gene calls are TRBV20-1 and TRBJ1-1; a possible D gene is TRBD1 (5 bases). V dropped 2 bases and J dropped 10 bases, with 11 bases sitting between them. There are 11 residues in the CDR3. Germline CDR1 DFQATT, CDR2 SNEGSKA (reference sequence). The DNA for the CDR3 is TGCAGTGCTAGATCTGACAGTCGAGCTTTCTTT. Translation: CSARSDSRAFF.

The chain joins TRBV10-3 to TRBJ2-7; 9 bases agree with TRBD1. Per germline, CDR1 ENHRY and CDR2 SYGVKD. V trimming: 4 bases; J trimming: 7 bases; junction bases outside the gene matches: 8. The CDR3 runs 14 residues. The CDR3 DNA reads as TGTGCCATCAGTGTGGGACAGGGTCCCCTGGAGCAGTACTTC. This encodes CAISVGQGPLEQYF.

The CDR3 DNA reads as TGCGCCAGCAGTTACGGGCTGGGTGAAAAACTGTTTTTT. Protein: CASSYGLGEKLFF. V usage is TRBV23-1 and J usage is TRBJ1-4; unclear D gene. TRBV23-1 is given ORF status, its function remaining uncertain. The length of the CDR3 is 13 residues. Trimming shortened V by 5 bases and J by 7 bases, and 11 bases separated the two germline ends.

The chain joins TRBV19 to TRBJ1-4; D perhaps matches TRBD1 (5 bases). The V and J ends lost 5 bases and 2 bases respectively, with 12 bases between them. The CDR3 sequence is 15 residues long. The V gene's germline CDR1 is LNHDA and CDR2 SQIVND (reference sequence). The CDR3 spells CASSPLTVTNEKLFF. The CDR3 nucleotides read TGTGCCAGTAGTCCCCTGACAGTTACTAATGAAAAACTGTTTTTT.

The genes are TRBV4-2 and TRBJ1-5; tentatively, D is TRBD1 (5 bases). Between the trimmed V and J ends, which lost 1 base and 9 bases, there was a span of 7 bases. The germline CDR1 and CDR2 sequences are LGHNA and YNFKEQ. The CDR3 contains 12 residues. CDR3 DNA sequence: TGTGCCAGCAGCCAAGTCGGGGGGCCCCAGCATTTT. This sequence encodes CASSQVGGPQHF.

This chain joins TRBV6-5 and TRBJ2-3; a weak D match, TRBD1 (5 bases). The CDR3 covers 14 residues. Trimming cost V 6 bases and J 0 bases, with 10 bases left between them. CDR1 is MNHEY and CDR2 is SVGAGI in the germline V gene. The CDR3 is CASSRTRSTDTQYF. CDR3 in DNA: TGTGCCAGCAGCCGGACAAGAAGCACAGATACGCAGTATTTT.

The chain joins TRBV3-1 (or the pseudogene TRBV3-2) to TRBJ2-2; D is unresolved. V shed 3 bases and J shed 5 bases, with 13 bases lying between them. The V gene's germline CDR1 is LGHDT and CDR2 YNNKEL (reference sequence). The CDR3 covers 15 residues. DNA of the CDR3: TGTGCCAGCAGCCACCTAACCCCCGGTACCGGGGAGCTGTTTTTT. Protein sequence: CASSHLTPGTGELFF.